These 17 T cell receptor beta chains came from one sample sequenced in a study of CD8+CD57+ T cells in acquired aplastic anemia. It was genomic DNA that served as the template for profiling TCR beta VDJ and CDR3. In TCRdb, the reads were re-called with MiXCR into one record per CDR3 protein. The repertoire holds 180,000 or so distinct CDR3 sequences, with roughly 65% as singletons. Only patients with CD8+CD57+ cell expansion on flow cytometry were chosen for sequencing. Sequenced input: sorted CD4+, CD8+, or CD8+CD57+ T cells (not recorded which) from PBMCs. The receptor set was obtained from a human donor with aplastic anemia.

For the CDR3, the DNA is TGTGCCAGCAGCCGACAGACAGGGAGCTTGGGAGAGCAGTACTTC. It encodes CASSRQTGSLGEQYF. V is TRBV7-9 and J is TRBJ2-7; TRBD1 matches at 7 bases. Germline CDR1 reads SEHNR; CDR2 reads FQNEAQ (reference sequence). V dropped 5 bases and J dropped 7; count of bases not matched to a gene: 14. The CDR3 is made up of 15 amino acids.

This clonotype was seen a handful of times. This chain joins TRBV2 and TRBJ2-7, with 9 bases fitting TRBD1. The CDR3 has 12 amino acids. V lost 6 bases to trimming and J lost 3 bases; unmatched junction nucleotides: 0. The germline gives CDR1 SNHLY, CDR2 FYNNEI. The CDR3 bases are TGTGCCAGCAGGGGACAGGGCTACGAGCAGTACTTC. Translated: CASRGQGYEQYF.

This clonotype was detected only a few times. The chain is built from TRBV19 and TRBJ1-3; D possibly corresponds to TRBD1 (6 bases). This CDR3 region has 16 residues. The V gene lost 6 bases and the J gene lost 0 bases, with 15 bases spanning the gap. Germline assignment: CDR1 LNHDA and CDR2 SQIVND (reference sequence). CDR3 nucleotide sequence: TGTGCCAGTAGCCGGACAGCTATCAGCTCTGGAAACACCATATATTTT. It is translated as CASSRTAISSGNTIYF.

This sequence joins TRBV14 and TRBJ2-7; D ambiguous. The germline V gene has CDR1 SGHDN and CDR2 FVKESK. CDR3 length equals 13 residues. Trimming left V 0 bases short and J 6 bases short, with 9 bases between. The CDR3 sequence is CASSQEERSEQYF. In DNA, the CDR3 is TGTGCCAGCAGCCAAGAAGAAAGATCCGAGCAGTACTTC.

The J gene is TRBJ1-4, the V gene TRBV19; 8 bases are a match to TRBD1. This CDR3 contains 17 residues. With V trimmed by 1 base and J by 7 bases, 11 bases remained unmatched. CDR1 and CDR2 (germline): LNHDA, SQIVND (reference sequence). The CDR3: CASSIVQGAEVGEKLFF. The CDR3 nucleotides read TGTGCCAGTAGTATAGTGCAGGGGGCTGAAGTCGGTGAAAAACTGTTTTTT.

This chain joins TRBV15 and TRBJ2-5; D is unresolved. The CDR3 totals 16 residues. The V gene lost 0 bases and the J gene lost 5 bases, with 16 bases spanning the gap. Germline CDR1 LNHNV, CDR2 YYDKDF (reference sequence). As DNA, the CDR3 is TGTGCCACCAGCAGAGATCATATTTTGGGGATTGAGACCCAGTACTTC. Its translation is CATSRDHILGIETQYF.

The V and J genes are TRBV12-5 and TRBJ1-2, with TRBD1 identical over 8 bases. Germline CDR1 LGHNT, CDR2 FRNRAP. This CDR3 comprises 15 residues. J gave up 5 bases and V 8 bases, and 13 bases lay outside the gene matches. CDR3 nucleotides: TGTGCTAGTAAGGCGGACAGGGCGGTAGGGTATGGCTACACCTTC. Protein: CASKADRAVGYGYTF.

This clonotype was picked up many times. This chain connects TRBV12-3 or TRBV12-4 to TRBJ2-3, with D perhaps TRBD2 (6 bases). V shed 8 bases and J shed 6 bases, with 21 bases lying between them. The CDR3 length is 15 residues. The CDR3 here is CASGPGERGWDTQYF. The DNA for the CDR3 is TGTGCCAGCGGACCGGGGGAGCGAGGATGGGATACGCAGTATTTT.

The chain has TRBV7-9 and TRBJ2-7; weak D call: TRBD1 (6 bases). V shed 5 bases and J shed 2 bases, with 16 bases lying between them. Germline CDR1 SEHNR, CDR2 FQNEAQ (reference sequence). This CDR3 is 15 amino acids long. As DNA, the CDR3 is TGTGCCAGCAGCCCCAGGACAGCCACCCCCTACGAGCAGTACTTC. Amino acid sequence: CASSPRTATPYEQYF.

This chain joins TRBV7-3 and TRBJ2-5; 12 positions agree with TRBD1. From germline, CDR1 is SGHTA and CDR2 FQGTGA. The CDR3 is 16 amino acids. V lost 5 bases, J lost 3 bases, and 7 bases stayed unmatched. The CDR3, as DNA: TGTGCCAGCAGCCCCTGGGGGACAGGGGGCGAAGAGACCCAGTACTTC. Its protein is CASSPWGTGGEETQYF.

This clonotype has ten or more counts. The gene calls are TRBV12-3 or TRBV12-4 and TRBJ1-4; D is possibly TRBD1 (6 bases). The CDR3 extends over 17 amino acids. V was pared by 3 bases and J by 0 bases, with 14 bases between. This chain's CDR3 is CASSFSTYRATNEKLFF. The DNA of the CDR3 is TGTGCCAGCAGTTTTAGCACCTACAGGGCAACTAATGAAAAACTGTTTTTT.

The chain links TRBV19 to TRBJ2-7; D unclear. V was shortened by 6 bases and J by 5 bases, with 14 bases between the two germline ends. There are 13 residues in the CDR3. Germline values: CDR1 LNHDA, CDR2 SQIVND (reference sequence). The CDR3 DNA reads TGTGCCAGTAGCCCCGTGCCACGCAACGAGCAGTACTTC. It specifies CASSPVPRNEQYF.

V usage is TRBV7-9 and J usage is TRBJ2-7; perhaps TRBD2 as D (5 bases). The germline V gene has CDR1 SEHNR and CDR2 FQNEAQ (reference sequence). There are 14 residues in the CDR3. V shed 5 bases and J shed 4 bases, with 15 bases lying between them. CDR3 region: CASSDPASPYEQYF. CDR3 nucleotides: TGTGCCAGCAGCGACCCAGCTAGCCCGTACGAGCAGTACTTC.

The chain combines TRBV19 with TRBJ1-2; D is uncertain. Per germline, CDR1 LNHDA and CDR2 SQIVND (reference sequence). The CDR3 runs 14 residues. The germline V and J ends were trimmed by 3 bases and 2 bases, with 10 bases remaining between them. The CDR3: CASSIPRFNYGYTF. DNA of the CDR3: TGTGCCAGTAGTATCCCCAGGTTCAACTATGGCTACACCTTC.

This clonotype was recorded many times. This sequence joins TRBV27 and TRBJ2-5; TRBD1 might be the D (6 bases). The CDR3 is made up of 15 amino acids. Germline V gene lookup returns CDR1 MNHEY and CDR2 SMNVEV (reference sequence). V lost 6 bases, J lost 1 base, and 15 bases lay in between. The CDR3 bases are TGTGCCAGCAGCACCTCGGACAGCCTCCAAGAGACCCAGTACTTC. Translating it yields CASSTSDSLQETQYF.

This clonotype was counted between two and nine times. The V gene is TRBV15, the J gene TRBJ1-2; TRBD1 might be the D (6 bases). The CDR3 is 14 amino acids. Germline values: CDR1 LNHNV, CDR2 YYDKDF (reference sequence). Trimming pared 6 bases from V and 0 bases from J, leaving 11 bases between. CDR3 nucleotides: TGTGCCACCAGGTCGGGGGGCTCTAACTATGGCTACACCTTC. Its protein product is CATRSGGSNYGYTF.

This rearrangement joins TRBV20-1 to TRBJ1-6; unclear D gene. The ends were cut back, 1 base at V and 2 bases at J, with 18 bases in the middle. Per germline, CDR1 DFQATT and CDR2 SNEGSKA (reference sequence). This CDR3 has 18 amino acids. CDR3: CSARVRGFSSPYNSPLHF. In DNA form, the CDR3 reads TGCAGTGCTAGAGTTCGGGGATTTTCTTCCCCCTATAATTCACCCCTCCACTTT.